What follows describes a single TCR beta chain. What it binds is unknown. Sequencing used immunoSEQ multiplex PCR; TCRdb keeps in-frame clones, though not all of them. The table includes about 120,000 clones, approximately 86% detected once. This specimen comes from a study of T cell responses to AZD1222 COVID-19 vaccine. Study-wide results and limits: At study baseline, merely several AZD1222 recipients were seropositive. Donors were chiefly white British, with a greater number of females, and clonal diversity was perhaps underestimated.

Trimming shortened V by 4 bases and J by 0 bases, and 12 bases separated the two germline ends. Germline V gene lookup returns CDR1 MNHEY and CDR2 SVGAGI. The CDR3 has 15 residues. This chain joins TRBV6-5 and TRBJ1-2, with D uncertain. The source was peripheral blood, collected on day 0 of AZD1222 vaccination. This sequence originates from an adult in good health. CDR3 nucleotide sequence: TGTGCCAGCAGTTTAAAGGGAGAGGCTAACTATGGCTACACCTTC. This codes for CASSLKGEANYGYTF.